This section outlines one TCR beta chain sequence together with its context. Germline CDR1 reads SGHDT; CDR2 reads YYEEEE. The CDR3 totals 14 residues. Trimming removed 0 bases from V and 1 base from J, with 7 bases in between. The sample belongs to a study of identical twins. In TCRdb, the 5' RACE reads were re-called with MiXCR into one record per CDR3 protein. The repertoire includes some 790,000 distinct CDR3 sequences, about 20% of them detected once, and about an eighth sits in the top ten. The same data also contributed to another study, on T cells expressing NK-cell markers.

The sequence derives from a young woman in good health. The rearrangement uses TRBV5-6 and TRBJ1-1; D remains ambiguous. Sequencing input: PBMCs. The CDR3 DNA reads TGTGCCAGCAGCTTGGCCAGGAGGAACACTGAAGCTTTCTTT. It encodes CASSLARRNTEAFF.